The rows below give T cell receptor beta chains drawn from one sample of a study of cytomegalovirus exposure and HLA in healthy donors. The protocol was immunoSEQ multiplex PCR, while the TCRdb copy is restricted to in-frame clones and leaves out a portion. This sample carries over 100,000 clones, about 9.5% of them seen once, and the ten largest clones take over 4.5%. What was sequenced was PBMCs. These receptors originate from a middle-aged man in good health and CMV-seropositive. CDR3s include the opening cysteine and the closing phenylalanine or tryptophan. Each record gives: D gene, V gene, clone size, J gene, CDR3 protein, CDR3 DNA. A D gene is named only where the DNA matches it firmly. Size is omitted from some rows. Given values are once, few, many or a class for expanded clones.

d_gene: TRBD2
v_gene: TRBV13
abundance: NA
j_gene: TRBJ2-1
CDR3aa: CASSGRLAGLSYNEQFF
CDR3nt: TGTGCCAGCAGCGGACGATTAGCGGGACTCTCCTACAATGAGCAGTTCTTC

d_gene: TRBD1
v_gene: TRBV10-3
abundance: few
j_gene: TRBJ1-3
CDR3aa: CAISESNSQGAGNTIYF
CDR3nt: TGTGCCATCAGCGAAAGCAACTCACAGGGGGCGGGAAACACCATATATTTT

d_gene: TRBD1
v_gene: TRBV7-9
abundance: few
j_gene: TRBJ1-5
CDR3aa: CASSSEGALGNQPQHF
CDR3nt: TGTGCCAGCAGTTCGGAGGGGGCTCTCGGCAATCAGCCCCAGCATTTT

d_gene: TRBD1
v_gene: TRBV5-1
abundance: few
j_gene: TRBJ2-5
CDR3aa: CASSPGTGYEETQYF
CDR3nt: TGCGCCAGCAGCCCGGGGACAGGCTACGAAGAGACCCAGTACTTC

d_gene: TRBD1
v_gene: TRBV29-1
abundance: NA
j_gene: TRBJ2-3
CDR3aa: CSVGPIGQDTDTQYF
CDR3nt: TGCAGCGTTGGGCCCATTGGACAGGACACAGATACGCAGTATTTT

d_gene: NA
v_gene: TRBV9
abundance: NA
j_gene: TRBJ1-2
CDR3aa: CASSVDMGIYGYTF
CDR3nt: TGTGCCAGCAGCGTAGACATGGGCATCTATGGCTACACCTTC

d_gene: NA
v_gene: TRBV18
abundance: few
j_gene: TRBJ1-2
CDR3aa: CASSPQQAPQSGYTF
CDR3nt: TGTGCCAGCTCACCGCAACAGGCTCCTCAGTCTGGCTACACCTTC

d_gene: NA
v_gene: TRBV4-1
abundance: few
j_gene: TRBJ1-2
CDR3aa: CASSQDRAGLFSGYTF
CDR3nt: TGCGCCAGCAGCCAAGATCGGGCAGGGTTATTCAGTGGCTACACCTTC

d_gene: TRBD1
v_gene: TRBV18
abundance: NA
j_gene: TRBJ1-5
CDR3aa: CASSTNRGNQPQHF
CDR3nt: TGTGCCAGCTCAACAAACAGGGGGAATCAGCCCCAGCATTTT

d_gene: TRBD1
v_gene: TRBV14
abundance: NA
j_gene: TRBJ2-2
CDR3aa: CASSQWTGENTGELFF
CDR3nt: TGTGCCAGCAGCCAATGGACAGGAGAGAACACCGGGGAGCTGTTTTTT

d_gene: NA
v_gene: TRBV10-3
abundance: few
j_gene: TRBJ2-2
CDR3aa: CAISVSAALVNTGELFF
CDR3nt: TGTGCCATCAGTGTTTCAGCGGCGCTCGTGAACACCGGGGAGCTGTTTTTT

d_gene: TRBD2
v_gene: TRBV28
abundance: NA
j_gene: TRBJ2-2
CDR3aa: CASSNSGRALGGELFF
CDR3nt: TGTGCCAGCAGTAATAGCGGGAGGGCCCTTGGCGGGGAGCTGTTTTTT

d_gene: TRBD1
v_gene: TRBV12-5
abundance: NA
j_gene: TRBJ1-3
CDR3aa: CASGLVLGGTGVESGNTIYF
CDR3nt: TGTGCTAGTGGTTTGGTACTAGGGGGGACAGGGGTGGAATCTGGAAACACCATATATTTT

d_gene: TRBD2
v_gene: TRBV7-9
abundance: NA
j_gene: TRBJ2-1
CDR3aa: CASSFLAGAGGEQFF
CDR3nt: TGTGCCAGCAGCTTTCTAGCGGGAGCGGGGGGTGAGCAGTTCTTC

d_gene: TRBD1
v_gene: TRBV7-9
abundance: NA
j_gene: TRBJ2-7
CDR3aa: CASSLAGTETSYEQYF
CDR3nt: TGTGCCAGCAGCTTAGCCGGGACAGAGACCTCCTACGAGCAGTACTTC

d_gene: NA
v_gene: TRBV7-8
abundance: few
j_gene: TRBJ1-4
CDR3aa: CASSLEIGQPTNEKLFF
CDR3nt: TGTGCCAGCAGCTTAGAGATAGGACAGCCAACTAATGAAAAACTGTTTTTT

d_gene: NA
v_gene: TRBV5-6
abundance: NA
j_gene: TRBJ2-7
CDR3aa: CASSYPRGADYEQYF
CDR3nt: TGTGCCAGCAGCTACCCTCGGGGGGCTGACTACGAGCAGTACTTC

d_gene: NA
v_gene: TRBV9
abundance: few
j_gene: TRBJ2-3
CDR3aa: CASSVSSNSESTDTQYF
CDR3nt: TGTGCCAGCAGCGTTTCCTCAAATAGCGAGAGCACAGATACGCAGTATTTT

d_gene: TRBD2
v_gene: TRBV19
abundance: NA
j_gene: TRBJ2-3
CDR3aa: CASSIGGGRRTDTQYF
CDR3nt: TGTGCCAGTAGTATAGGGGGCGGGAGGCGCACAGATACGCAGTATTTT

d_gene: NA
v_gene: TRBV5-1
abundance: few
j_gene: TRBJ1-1
CDR3aa: CASSTYNEAFF
CDR3nt: TGCGCCAGCAGCACATACAATGAAGCTTTCTTT

d_gene: TRBD2
v_gene: TRBV7-3
abundance: NA
j_gene: TRBJ2-1
CDR3aa: CASSLGLLASEQFF
CDR3nt: TGTGCCAGCAGCTTAGGCCTACTAGCGTCAGAGCAGTTCTTC

d_gene: TRBD2
v_gene: TRBV5-1
abundance: NA
j_gene: TRBJ2-5
CDR3aa: CASSSWTGAGETQYF
CDR3nt: TGCGCCAGCAGCTCATGGACGGGAGCGGGGGAGACCCAGTACTTC